Listed below are T cell receptor beta chains from one sample, sequenced in a study of T-cell memory formation after mild COVID-19. TCRdb reprocessed the 5' RACE reads with MiXCR, giving one entry per CDR3 protein. Of 110,000 to 150,000 distinct CDR3 sequences listed, 25% were seen once; the top ten hold about 24%. Sequencing used PBMCs or a T cell subset sorted from them (not recorded which). Source of these receptors: an adult woman who had mild COVID-19 (a few samples of this study predate the infection). Cell type and time point are not known. CDR3s include the opening cysteine and the closing phenylalanine or tryptophan. A D gene is named only where the DNA matches it firmly. The size of a clone is reported for some rows only, either as once, few or many, or as a class for expanded clones.

size	D	V	CDR3
few	NA	TRBV9	CASSVGPNYEQYF
few	NA	TRBV7-9	CASSDYNSPLHF
few	TRBD2	TRBV9	CASSVTSWPYEQYF
NA	TRBD2	TRBV29-1	CSVDSTSGSYNEQFF
NA	NA	TRBV12-5	CASGLVRGGNQPQHF
few	NA	TRBV7-9	CASSLLGDTEAFF
few	NA	TRBV5-1	CASSPRDPGYEQYF
few	TRBD1	TRBV7-9	CASSKPGQSISYEQYF
few	TRBD2	TRBV12-3/TRBV12-4	CASSTGTSGGTYSTDTQYF
NA	NA	TRBV3-1	CASSQVLGLGTGELFF
NA	NA	TRBV24-1	CATSDSGPGYTF
NA	NA	TRBV9	CATSRGATSEQYF
NA	NA	TRBV2	CASPTGGSTDTQYF
NA	TRBD1	TRBV9	CASSPPVDRDWANEQFF
NA	NA	TRBV7-2	CASSFDRPNEQYF
NA	NA	TRBV12-3/TRBV12-4	CASSSRQVGEQFF
few	TRBD2	TRBV4-2	CASRAGGGQETQYF
NA	NA	TRBV15	CATSRDLGGTYEQYF
few	TRBD2	TRBV12-3/TRBV12-4	CASSDPLTGGPGELFF
few	NA	TRBV13	CASSALRGAPRDEQFF
NA	TRBD1	TRBV12-3/TRBV12-4	CASSYDRDGADTQYF
NA	NA	TRBV10-3	CATHSVLNTEAFF
NA	NA	TRBV5-1	CASSPTTGSTEAFF
NA	NA	TRBV7-9	CASSSSTEAYGYTF
few	TRBD1	TRBV20-1	CSARAVGQGRLNYGYTF
few	TRBD2	TRBV29-1	CSAWTSENTGELFF
NA	NA	TRBV2	CASSEVIRGSYGYTF
NA	NA	TRBV20-1	CSARAPAVTYGYTF
NA	NA	TRBV4-1	CASSQDWTQETQYF
few	NA	TRBV2	CASRGGPINHEQYF
once	TRBD1	TRBV29-1	CSVDWDSDLYGYTF
many	NA	TRBV5-6	CASSRTEISYEQYF
few	NA	TRBV5-5	CASSLVDNTEAFF
NA	NA	TRBV11-2	CASSPGGATPYNEQFF
NA	NA	TRBV6-2/TRBV6-3	CASRYQGAESEAFF
NA	TRBD2	TRBV20-1	CSAPRTSGRGDEQFF
NA	NA	TRBV10-2	CASTLAGETQYF
NA	TRBD1	TRBV6-1	CASSVRQGTVRGETQYF
few	NA	TRBV4-1	CASSQWDGYEQYF
few	TRBD2	TRBV6-4	CASSEGLADNTGELFF
NA	TRBD1	TRBV7-3	CASSQGAANTGELFF
many	NA	TRBV7-9	CASSLGEGNTEAFF
few	NA	TRBV19	CASSSSRDMTGLSGYTF
few	NA	TRBV29-1	CSVVRETNYGYTF
few	NA	TRBV6-4	CASSDSEGGADTQYF
NA	NA	TRBV7-9	CASSRSTGANVLTF
few	NA	TRBV7-8	CASSFEETTDTQYF
NA	NA	TRBV3-1	CASSQDPSSYQETQYF
NA	TRBD2	TRBV4-2	CASSHAGTMGLAASYEQYF
NA	NA	TRBV7-9	CASSPTLGPQGGTQYF
few	NA	TRBV12-3/TRBV12-4	CASTLAGSSYEQYF
NA	NA	TRBV20-1	CSAREAGEAFF
NA	TRBD1	TRBV7-9	CASSSPGQGFTEAFF
NA	TRBD1	TRBV4-3	CASSQDVGTGDLETQYF
few	NA	TRBV29-1	CSVEGDFGYEQYF
NA	TRBD1	TRBV20-1	CSASGQGLWGYTF
NA	NA	TRBV11-2	CASSLDPYGDYNEQFF
NA	TRBD1	TRBV9	CASSTSPTGAEQFF
once	TRBD1	TRBV5-1	CASSLRDSYSNQPQHF
NA	NA	TRBV6-1	CAVALDSGANVLTF